Listed below are T cell receptor beta chains from one sample, sequenced in a study of shared clonotypes between healthy human individuals. Data came from immunoSEQ multiplex PCR; TCRdb stores just in-frame clones and leaves some out. The sample holds around 700,000 clones, about three quarters seen once. The sample comprised memory CD4+ T cells sorted from blood. These receptors were obtained from a woman under 40 in good health. Both conserved end residues are trimmed from each CDR3. Clone size is given for some rows only: seen once, a few or many times, or a class if the clone is expanded.

clone size	V gene	J gene	CDR3 protein
.	TRBV27	TRBJ2-1	ASSLTAEPQF
.	TRBV29-1	TRBJ1-1	SVARQGGSGTEAF
.	TRBV5-6	TRBJ1-3	ASRENRGLGSSGNTIY
.	TRBV7-3	TRBJ2-3	ASSPSGGADTQY
.	TRBV19	TRBJ1-2	ASSGDRINYGYT
.	TRBV19	TRBJ2-2	ASSINRAGVTGELF
.	TRBV14	TRBJ2-1	ASSQERGFYNEQF
once	TRBV12-2	TRBJ1-4	ASRLVLWAGQGGEKLF
.	TRBV5-1	TRBJ2-2	ASSLDPGSHTGELF
few	TRBV18	TRBJ2-5	ASSPQGQETQY